This T cell receptor beta chain was sequenced for a study of T cell repertoires in cytomegalovirus infection. TCRdb redid the calling of the reads with MiXCR, one entry per CDR3 protein. The repertoire holds around 490,000 distinct CDR3 sequences, with about a quarter as singletons. Remarks on this clonotype: This may be a read error: a much more frequent sequence differs by one nucleotide.

Germline V lookup: CDR1 SGHVS, CDR2 FNYEAQ. The CDR3 is made up of 13 amino acids. The germline V and J ends were trimmed by 4 bases and 3 bases, with 8 bases remaining between them. The specimen sequenced was PBMCs. The V gene is TRBV7-6, the J gene TRBJ2-3; D perhaps matches TRBD1 (6 bases). The receptor comes from a human donor in good health (CMV status not recorded). Some clones in this sample may be carry-over from other donors' samples. The CDR3 spells CASSWTDTDTQYF. DNA for the CDR3: TGTGCCAGCAGCTGGACAGATACAGATACGCAGTATTTT.